Presented here are 25 T cell receptor beta chains from one specimen sequenced in a study of blood T cell repertoires in COVID-19. The data were produced by immunoSEQ multiplex PCR, yet TCRdb's version contains in-frame clones alone and is incomplete. Found here are about 74,000 clones, more than 75% of them singletons; the top ten hold approximately 9%. The specimen sequenced was peripheral blood. These receptors all stem from a human donor in a cohort sampled during active COVID-19.

This rearrangement joins TRBV7-9 to TRBJ2-1; 10 nucleotides match TRBD1. The V segment lost 10 bases and the J segment 3 bases; nucleotides outside the gene matches: 6. Germline CDR1 SEHNR, CDR2 FQNEAQ (reference sequence). CDR3 length: 14 amino acids. CDR3 amino acids: CAIGGQGIYNEQFF. The CDR3 DNA reads TGTGCCATTGGGGGACAGGGGATCTACAATGAGCAGTTCTTC.

J is TRBJ2-3 and V is TRBV5-1; D perhaps matches TRBD2 (5 bases). Looked up from germline, CDR1 is SGHRS and CDR2 is YFSETQ. The germline V and J ends were trimmed by 4 bases and 0 bases, with 27 bases remaining between them. CDR3 length: 20 residues. The DNA of the CDR3 is TGCGCCAGCAGCGCCGCGGGCACGGTCGGTGGGTCATCTAGCACAGATACGCAGTATTTT. Translating gives CASSAAGTVGGSSSTDTQYF.

The V and J genes are TRBV4-3 and TRBJ2-7, with D possibly being TRBD2 (5 bases). The CDR3 is 14 amino acids. CDR1 is LGHNA and CDR2 is YSLEER in the germline V gene. Trimming stripped 1 base from V and 1 base from J, with 8 bases between. The CDR3 loop reads CASSQAGKSYEQYF. CDR3 DNA: TGCGCCAGCAGCCAAGCGGGGAAATCCTACGAGCAGTACTTC.

The V and J genes are TRBV7-2 and TRBJ2-5; TRBD2 agrees at 8 bases. V shed 4 bases, J shed 5 bases, and the junction held 9 bases outside the gene matches. CDR1 is SGHTA and CDR2 is FQGNSA in the germline V gene. This CDR3 region has 15 residues. The CDR3 DNA reads as TGTGCCAGCAGCTCCCGTAGCGGGATGGGGGAGACCCAGTACTTC. This sequence encodes CASSSRSGMGETQYF.

J is TRBJ2-3 and V is TRBV6-2 or TRBV6-3; D is undetermined. The CDR3 runs 14 residues. CDR1 MNHEY and CDR2 SVGEGT come from the germline V gene. The ends were cut back, 5 bases at V and 6 bases at J, with 15 bases in the middle. For the CDR3, the DNA is TGTGCCAGCAGTGTCGCAGTTGGTTACGATACGCAGTATTTT. Protein product: CASSVAVGYDTQYF.

The rearrangement links TRBV27 to TRBJ1-1; D is unresolved. Germline V lookup: CDR1 MNHEY, CDR2 SMNVEV (reference sequence). CDR3 length: 15 residues. V was clipped by 6 bases and J by 2 bases, with 16 bases between them. CDR3 DNA: TGTGCCAGCAGCCGACGGACGGGAGGCAACACTGAAGCTTTCTTT. The encoded protein is CASSRRTGGNTEAFF.

This rearrangement joins TRBV5-1 to TRBJ2-7, with 15 positions matching TRBD2. CDR3 length equals 16 residues. Germline-derived CDR1 and CDR2 are SGHRS and YFSETQ. The V segment lost 4 bases and the J segment 3 bases; nucleotides outside the gene matches: 5. CDR3 nucleotide sequence: TGCGCCAGCAGCCTAAGGACTAGCGGGAGGGACTACGAGCAGTACTTC. Encoded protein: CASSLRTSGRDYEQYF.

The CDR3 nucleotides are TGTGCCAGCAGTGAAGCTGGGCAGCACAATCAGCCCCAGCATTTT. Its translation: CASSEAGQHNQPQHF. The chain joins TRBV6-1 to TRBJ1-5; D gene ambiguous. In germline, CDR1 is MNHNS, CDR2 SASEGT. This CDR3 spans 15 amino acids. V lost 0 bases to trimming and J lost 3 bases, with 9 bases between them.

V usage is TRBV4-1 and J usage is TRBJ2-7; 9 positions agree with TRBD2. The CDR3 sequence is 17 residues long. In germline, CDR1 is MGHRA, CDR2 YSYEKL. Trimming cost V 1 base and J 2 bases; bases outside gene matches: 9. The CDR3 region has the DNA TGCGCCAGCAGCCAAGCTGCAGCGGGAGGATTAACCTACGAGCAGTACTTC. It encodes CASSQAAAGGLTYEQYF.

The rearrangement uses TRBV2 and TRBJ1-4, with a weak D call TRBD1 (5 bases). V lost 2 bases and J lost 8, with 12 bases in between. This CDR3 is 14 amino acids long. Looked up from germline, CDR1 is SNHLY and CDR2 is FYNNEI. The CDR3 region has the DNA TGTGCCAGCAGTGAATGGGTGACAGTCGAAAAACTGTTTTTT. It yields the protein CASSEWVTVEKLFF.

CDR3 sequence reads: CASSLAGQFSGNTIYF. CDR3 DNA: TGTGCCAGCAGCTTAGCTGGACAGTTTAGTGGAAACACCATATATTTT. V gene TRBV7-9 combines with J gene TRBJ1-3, with D possibly being TRBD1 (6 bases). CDR3 size: 16 residues. Germline CDR1 and CDR2: SEHNR and FQNEAQ (reference sequence). V shed 0 bases and J shed 3 bases, with 12 bases lying between them.

The chain carries TRBV5-1 and TRBJ2-5, with 10 bases aligning to TRBD1. This CDR3 is 16 amino acids long. J was trimmed by 1 base and V by 4 bases; bases with no gene match: 7. Germline loops: CDR1 SGHRS, CDR2 YFSETQ. The CDR3 bases are TGCGCCAGCAGCCCGGGGGACAGGGGATTCCAAGAGACCCAGTACTTC. Protein sequence: CASSPGDRGFQETQYF.

V gene TRBV28 combines with J gene TRBJ2-5, with D possibly matching TRBD1 (7 bases). Looked up from germline, CDR1 is MDHEN and CDR2 is SYDVKM. The V end was cut by 2 bases, the J end by 5 bases, with 18 bases between. The CDR3 extends over 16 amino acids. The chain's CDR3 is CASSLGQGGFRETQYF. Written as DNA, the CDR3 is TGTGCCAGCAGTTTAGGGCAGGGGGGCTTCCGGGAGACCCAGTACTTC.

Here the CDR3 DNA reads TGTGCCAGTCATCGGGGGTTTGAAGCTTTCTTT. Translated: CASHRGFEAFF. The chain couples TRBV28 to TRBJ1-1; D may be TRBD1 (5 bases). V was clipped by 9 bases and J by 7 bases, with 12 bases between them. The CDR3 is 11 residues long. CDR1 and CDR2 (germline): MDHEN, SYDVKM.

The genes are TRBV6-6 and TRBJ1-1; 7 bases map to TRBD1. Trimming took 2 bases from V and 5 from J; bases not matched to a gene: 8. The CDR3 runs to 15 residues. The germline V gene has CDR1 MNHNY and CDR2 SVGAGI (reference sequence). In DNA, the CDR3 is TGTGCCAGCAGTTACATCCAGGGGGTTCGAACTGAAGCTTTCTTT. This gives the protein CASSYIQGVRTEAFF.

The chain carries TRBV25-1 and TRBJ2-3, with D maybe TRBD2 (6 bases). Trimming shortened V by 3 bases and J by 2 bases, and 12 bases separated the two germline ends. CDR1 and CDR2 from the germline V gene are MGHDK and SYGVNS. This CDR3 comprises 15 residues. CDR3 DNA: TGTGCCAGCAGTGAGGAGGGGACCCTCACAGATACGCAGTATTTT. This gives the protein CASSEEGTLTDTQYF.

The chain combines TRBV7-2 with TRBJ2-3; 8 nucleotides agree with TRBD2. The germline V gene encodes CDR1 SGHTA and CDR2 FQGNSA. Trimming cost V 2 bases and J 5 bases; bases outside gene matches: 6. The CDR3 has 15 residues. The CDR3 region has the DNA TGTGCCAGCAGCTTACCAGCGGGAGCTGGAGATACGCAGTATTTT. This codes for CASSLPAGAGDTQYF.

The V gene is TRBV9, the J gene TRBJ1-1, with D perhaps matching TRBD1 (5 bases). Trimming cost V 0 bases and J 1 base, with 10 bases left between them. The V gene's germline CDR1 is SGDLS and CDR2 YYNGEE. The CDR3 runs to 15 residues. Here the CDR3 DNA reads TGTGCCAGCAGCGTAGGGCAGGGTCCGAACACTGAAGCTTTCTTT. Encoded protein: CASSVGQGPNTEAFF.

This clone was observed once. This sequence joins TRBV11-2 and TRBJ1-1; 9 bases map to TRBD1. The germline V gene encodes CDR1 SGHAT and CDR2 FQNNGV. The CDR3 is 15 residues long. V gave up 5 bases and J gave up 5 bases; unmatched junction bases: 9. The CDR3 is CASSVPGQGLTEAFF. The CDR3 nucleotides are TGTGCCAGCAGCGTGCCGGGACAGGGATTAACTGAAGCTTTCTTT.

The V and J genes are TRBV10-2 and TRBJ2-2, with D possibly TRBD2 on 5 matching bases. The CDR3 consists of 14 residues. CDR1 and CDR2 (germline): WSHSY, SAAADI. V lost 6 bases and J 2 bases, leaving 10 bases between the germline ends. The CDR3 coding sequence is TGCGCCAGCAGATGGACGGGAAACACCGGGGAGCTGTTTTTT. This codes for CASRWTGNTGELFF.

CDR3 sequence: CASTGNSYNSPLHF. DNA for the CDR3: TGTGCCAGTACCGGGAACTCCTATAATTCACCCCTCCACTTT. V gene TRBV28 combines with J gene TRBJ1-6; D gene unclear. Trimming pared 9 bases from V and 0 bases from J, leaving 9 bases between. This CDR3 spans 14 amino acids. The V gene's germline CDR1 is MDHEN and CDR2 SYDVKM. Based on the CDR3 plus reference TRBV28 and TRBJ1-6, the full variable domain is DVKVTQSSRYLVKRTGEKVFLECVQDMDHENMFWYRQDPGLGLRLIYFSYDVKMKEKGDIPEGYSVSREKKERFSLILESASTNQTSMYLCASTGNSYNSPLHFGNGTRLTVT.

J is TRBJ2-3 and V is TRBV7-2, with a possible D match to TRBD1 (6 bases). V dropped 5 bases and J dropped 3 bases, with 12 bases sitting between them. This CDR3 spans 14 amino acids. CDR1 is SGHTA and CDR2 is FQGNSA in the germline V gene. This CDR3 reads CASSTGTRTDTQYF. The DNA for the CDR3 is TGTGCCAGCAGCACAGGGACCAGAACAGATACGCAGTATTTT.

This rearrangement joins TRBV9 to TRBJ1-1, with a weak D call TRBD1 (5 bases). The V gene lost 7 bases and the J gene lost 3 bases, with 13 bases spanning the gap. The CDR3 has 13 amino acids. CDR1 and CDR2 (germline): SGDLS, YYNGEE. The DNA of the CDR3 is TGTGCCAGCGGGACGGAGGGGTACACTGAAGCTTTCTTT. It is translated as CASGTEGYTEAFF. Filled out from reference TRBV9 and TRBJ1-1, the complete variable domain reads DSGVTQTPKHLITATGQRVTLRCSPRSGDLSVYWYQQSLDQGLQFLIQYYNGEERAKGNILERFSAQQFPDLHSELNLSSLELGDSALYFCASGTEGYTEAFFGQGTRLTVV.

This rearrangement joins TRBV3-1 (or the pseudogene TRBV3-2) to TRBJ1-2; D is possibly TRBD1 (5 bases). The CDR3 spans 12 residues. Per germline, CDR1 LGHDT and CDR2 YNNKEL (reference sequence). Trimming shortened V by 2 bases and J by 10 bases, and 11 bases separated the two germline ends. The CDR3, as DNA: TGTGCCAGCAGCCAATCCAGGGCCACCTACACCTTC. This gives the protein CASSQSRATYTF.

CDR3 loop: CASSFRVREVPDTQYF. CDR3 sequence (DNA): TGCGCCAGCAGCTTCAGGGTTCGGGAGGTACCAGATACGCAGTATTTT. This chain connects TRBV5-1 to TRBJ2-3; the match to TRBD2 covers 7 bases. V lost 2 bases, J lost 4 bases, and 10 bases stayed unmatched. CDR1 is SGHRS and CDR2 is YFSETQ in the germline V gene. The CDR3 length is 16 residues.